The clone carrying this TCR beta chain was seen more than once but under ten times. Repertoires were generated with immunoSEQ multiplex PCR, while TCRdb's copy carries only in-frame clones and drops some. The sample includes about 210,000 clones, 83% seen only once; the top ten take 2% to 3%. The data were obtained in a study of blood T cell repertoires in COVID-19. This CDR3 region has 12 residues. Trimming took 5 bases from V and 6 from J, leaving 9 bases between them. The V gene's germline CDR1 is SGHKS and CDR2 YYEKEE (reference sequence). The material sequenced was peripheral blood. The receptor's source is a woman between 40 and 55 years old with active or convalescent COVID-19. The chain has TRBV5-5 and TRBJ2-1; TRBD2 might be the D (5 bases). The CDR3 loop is CASREVLNEQFF. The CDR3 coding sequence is TGTGCCAGCAGGGAGGTCCTCAATGAGCAGTTCTTC.